The clone carrying this T cell receptor (beta chain) was observed many times. Antigen specificity is unknown. For the second PCR, which ran for about 7 to 11 cycles, a sample-barcoded 5' primer and a J-beta primer mix were used. Per sample, CDR3-containing paired-end reads numbered at least 2.5 million. A single record per CDR3 protein comes from TCRdb applying MiXCR to the 5' RACE reads. The sample lists about 900,000 distinct CDR3 sequences; around 68% were seen once. The CDR3 loop spans 15 amino acids. Germline V gene lookup returns CDR1 DFQATT and CDR2 SNEGSKA (reference sequence). Trimming took 6 bases from V and 0 from J, leaving 15 bases between them. This entry is derived from a study of blood T cells in healthy people across ages. Study outcomes and limitations: Age brought a roughly linear fall in TCR beta diversity measured per million T cells. When one million T cells were used, diversity estimates were thought to be underestimates. Diversity was higher, and naive CD4+ cells more numerous, in long-lived donors than in aged donors.

Sequencing used blood. This TCR came from a man under 40 in good health. This rearrangement joins TRBV20-1 to TRBJ2-4; tentatively, D is TRBD2 (5 bases). The DNA of the CDR3 is TGCAGTGCGAACTCCGGGGTCGAAGCCAAAAACATTCAGTACTTC. Its protein product is CSANSGVEAKNIQYF.